Listed here are 26 T cell receptor beta chains from one sample, sequenced in a study of identical twins. TCRdb ran MiXCR on the 5' RACE reads and lists one entry per CDR3 protein. The sample shows under 250,000 distinct CDR3 sequences, 6.5% to 9% of them seen only once. This sample also appeared in a second study, on yellow fever vaccine responses in identical twins.

Sequenced: CD8+ T cells sorted from blood. The receptors derive from a woman between 18 and 29 years old in good health.

At least ten counts were recorded for this clonotype. This chain connects TRBV20-1 to TRBJ2-7; D remains unclear. This CDR3 spans 14 amino acids. Germline lookup yields CDR1 DFQATT and CDR2 SNEGSKA (reference sequence). V lost 6 bases and J 3 bases, leaving 18 bases between the germline ends. In DNA form, the CDR3 reads TGCAGTGCCTCGGACCTCCTTTTGGACTACGAGCAGTACGTC. As protein: CSASDLLLDYEQYV.

This clonotype was recorded a few times. The chain couples TRBV27 to TRBJ2-7, with D unresolved. Germline CDR1 is MNHEY and CDR2 is SMNVEV (reference sequence). The CDR3 runs 14 residues. V was shortened by 4 bases and J by 2 bases, with 12 bases between the two germline ends. In nucleotides, the CDR3 is TGTGCCAGCAGTTGGACCGGGTCAACCTACGAGCAGTACTTC. Residues: CASSWTGSTYEQYF.

V usage is TRBV9 and J usage is TRBJ2-7; tentatively, D is TRBD2 (5 bases). Germline V gives CDR1 SGDLS, CDR2 YYNGEE. The CDR3 consists of 14 residues. V was shortened by 0 bases and J by 2 bases, with 9 bases between the two germline ends. The CDR3 nucleotides are TGTGCCAGCAGCGTAGCTGACGGGGCCTACGAGCAGTACTTC. It specifies CASSVADGAYEQYF.

This clonotype has a count of ten or more. The chain has TRBV12-3 or TRBV12-4 and TRBJ2-1; tentatively, D is TRBD2 (5 bases). This CDR3 is built from 12 residues. The V and J ends lost 4 bases and 8 bases respectively, with 9 bases between them. DNA for the CDR3: TGTGCCAGCAGTTACGGGAACTATGAGCAGTTCTTC. The encoded protein is CASSYGNYEQFF.

The chain is built from TRBV28 and TRBJ2-7, with unresolved D. Germline CDR1 and CDR2: MDHEN and SYDVKM. Trimming shortened V by 6 bases and J by 2 bases, and 29 bases separated the two germline ends. This CDR3 is 19 amino acids long. The CDR3 DNA sequence: TGTGCCAGCAGCACCTTCCTCGTGGCTCCAAATCCACCGACCTACGAGCAGTACTTC. It specifies CASSTFLVAPNPPTYEQYF.

The chain joins TRBV28 to TRBJ2-7; possibly TRBD1 or TRBD2 for D (5 bases each). Germline V gene lookup returns CDR1 MDHEN and CDR2 SYDVKM. Trimming removed 4 bases from V and 3 bases from J, with 13 bases in between. The length of the CDR3 is 14 residues. DNA of the CDR3: TGTGCCAGCAGTTGGGGGAAGGGGATCTACGAGCAGTACTTC. Translated, it gives CASSWGKGIYEQYF.

In its sample, this clonotype was seen many times. This rearrangement joins TRBV24-1 to TRBJ2-7; tentative D call: TRBD2 (5 bases). The germline V and J ends were trimmed by 0 bases and 5 bases, with 7 bases remaining between them. CDR3 length equals 13 residues. The germline V gene has CDR1 KGHDR and CDR2 SFDVKD. The CDR3 nucleotides are TGTGCCACCAGTGATTTGCCCGGGGACGAGCAGTACTTC. The encoded protein is CATSDLPGDEQYF.

This rearrangement joins TRBV28 to TRBJ2-3; 8 bases match TRBD2. Germline V gene sequence: CDR1 MDHEN, CDR2 SYDVKM. After removal of 6 bases from V and 4 bases from J, the junction contained 18 bases not matched to a gene. This CDR3 is 18 amino acids long. Written as DNA, the CDR3 is TGTGCCAGCAGGTTCCAGTACCCCGGGGGGGTTTCCCCAGATACGCAGTATTTT. Protein sequence: CASRFQYPGGVSPDTQYF. Full variable domain (remainder filled in from reference TRBV28 and TRBJ2-3): DVKVTQSSRYLVKRTGEKVFLECVQDMDHENMFWYRQDPGLGLRLIYFSYDVKMKEKGDIPEGYSVSREKKERFSLILESASTNQTSMYLCASRFQYPGGVSPDTQYFGPGTRLTVL.

This chain uses TRBV11-2 with TRBJ2-7, with 9 bases fitting TRBD1. CDR1 and CDR2 (germline): SGHAT, FQNNGV. The CDR3 covers 14 residues. V shed 3 bases, J shed 4 bases, and the junction held 4 bases outside the gene matches. The CDR3 nucleotides read TGTGCCAGCAGCTTCGGGACAGGGCGTTACGAGCAGTACGTC. It codes for CASSFGTGRYEQYV.

Ten or more counts support this clonotype. The chain has TRBV5-1 and TRBJ1-1; 7 bases align to TRBD1. The CDR3 covers 16 residues. The germline CDR1 and CDR2 sequences are SGHRS and YFSETQ. J gave up 0 bases and V 0 bases, and 5 bases lay outside the gene matches. The CDR3 DNA reads TGCGCCAGCAGCTTGGAAGGGGGCCTAATGAACACTGAAGCTTTCTTT. This codes for CASSLEGGLMNTEAFF.

In this sample, this clonotype turned up many times. The rearrangement uses TRBV12-3 or TRBV12-4 and TRBJ1-1, with a weak D call TRBD1 (5 bases). This CDR3 has 14 amino acids. The V and J ends lost 3 bases and 0 bases respectively, with 8 bases between them. The CDR3 sequence is CASSLGGVNTEAFF. The CDR3 coding sequence is TGTGCCAGCAGTTTGGGGGGGGTGAACACTGAAGCTTTCTTT.

A few counts support this clonotype. This chain uses TRBV29-1 with TRBJ1-4, with a possible D match to TRBD1 (5 bases). With 7 bases removed from V and 3 bases from J, the gap between germline ends came to 12 bases. This CDR3 region has 13 residues. CDR1 is SQVTM and CDR2 is ANQGSEA in the germline V gene. CDR3 region: CSARQGANEKLFF. DNA for the CDR3: TGCAGCGCCAGGCAGGGAGCTAATGAAAAACTGTTTTTT.

This clonotype was counted at least ten times. The chain uses TRBV24-1 and TRBJ2-3, with 10 bases identical to TRBD2. The V gene end was trimmed by 3 bases and the J gene end by 2 bases; junction bases not matched to a gene: 7. Germline values: CDR1 KGHDR, CDR2 SFDVKD. The CDR3 is 17 amino acids. CDR3 amino acids: CATSDVLAGALTDTQYF. CDR3 DNA: TGTGCCACCAGTGATGTCCTAGCGGGGGCACTCACAGATACGCAGTATTTT.

The rearrangement links TRBV24-1 to TRBJ2-3, with TRBD2 matching over 12 bases. This CDR3 spans 20 amino acids. CDR1 KGHDR and CDR2 SFDVKD come from the germline V gene. The V segment lost 0 bases and the J segment 2 bases; nucleotides outside the gene matches: 11. For the CDR3, the DNA is TGTGCCACCAGTGATTTGGGACTAGCGGGAAGACCCGGGGACACAGATACGCAGTATTTT. Its translation: CATSDLGLAGRPGDTDTQYF.

This chain uses TRBV12-3 or TRBV12-4 with TRBJ2-7, with 9 positions matching TRBD1. Losses at the gene ends were 5 bases for V and 2 bases for J; bases not matched to a gene: 7. CDR3 size: 15 residues. DNA of the CDR3: TGTGCCAGCAGTCCCACCGGGACAGGGCCCTACGAGCAGTACTTC. This sequence encodes CASSPTGTGPYEQYF.

This clonotype has at least ten counts. This chain uses TRBV12-3 or TRBV12-4 with TRBJ2-2, with D uncertain. Trimming took 6 bases from V and 6 from J, leaving 11 bases between them. This CDR3 has 13 amino acids. The CDR3, as DNA: TGTGCCAGCAGCATCCGCAATTCCGGGGAGCTGTTTTTT. This translates into CASSIRNSGELFF.

This clonotype was observed many times. The chain combines TRBV29-1 with TRBJ2-1, with 9 bases that match TRBD2. CDR1 and CDR2 from the germline V gene are SQVTM and ANQGSEA. J was trimmed by 9 bases and V by 2 bases; bases with no gene match: 11. This CDR3 comprises 15 residues. The chain's CDR3 is CSVELPSGKVGEQFF. The CDR3 coding sequence is TGCAGCGTTGAACTTCCTAGCGGGAAAGTAGGTGAGCAGTTCTTC.

V is TRBV6-1 and J is TRBJ1-1, with D uncertain. The V gene's germline CDR1 is MNHNS and CDR2 SASEGT. V was clipped by 4 bases and J by 0 bases, with 9 bases between them. CDR3 length: 14 amino acids. CDR3 nucleotides: TGTGCCAGCAGTGCAGGCCTAATGAACACTGAAGCTTTCTTT. Translated, it gives CASSAGLMNTEAFF.

The V gene is TRBV6-5, the J gene TRBJ2-7; D not resolved. The V gene lost 0 bases and the J gene lost 4 bases, with 13 bases spanning the gap. CDR3 size: 15 residues. In germline, CDR1 is MNHEY, CDR2 SVGAGI. CDR3 region: CASSYSLPIGYEQYF. DNA of the CDR3: TGTGCCAGCAGTTACTCCCTCCCCATAGGTTACGAGCAGTACTTC.

The sample holds many counts of this clonotype. The J gene is TRBJ2-7, the V gene TRBV7-2, with D possibly being TRBD1 (6 bases). Germline CDR1 SGHTA, CDR2 FQGNSA. This CDR3 has 16 residues. V lost 1 base and J 0 bases, leaving 13 bases between the germline ends. The chain's CDR3 is CASSLDPRGGSYEQYF. DNA for the CDR3: TGTGCCAGCAGCTTAGACCCCAGGGGCGGCTCCTACGAGCAGTACTTC.

This clonotype has at least ten counts. This chain joins TRBV5-1 and TRBJ2-5; the match to TRBD2 covers 7 bases. The V gene's germline CDR1 is SGHRS and CDR2 YFSETQ. Germline trimming cut 4 bases from V and 4 bases from J; bases unmatched to any gene: 16. The CDR3 contains 17 residues. CDR3 sequence (DNA): TGCGCCAGCAGCACAAGCGGCGGCGGGAGTCGAGGAGAGACCCAGTACTTC. Translated: CASSTSGGGSRGETQYF.

This clonotype was recorded a few times. This chain uses TRBV10-3 with TRBJ1-2; weak D call: TRBD1 (5 bases). Trimming stripped 7 bases from V and 2 bases from J, with 17 bases between. The CDR3 length is 15 residues. CDR1 and CDR2 (germline): ENHRY, SYGVKD. The CDR3 DNA reads as TGTGCCATCAATCTAACAGGCCGGGAAAACTATGGCTACACCTTC. Amino acid sequence: CAINLTGRENYGYTF.

In this sample, this clonotype turned up many times. The chain combines TRBV24-1 with TRBJ2-5; D is possibly TRBD1 or TRBD2 (7 bases each). The V end lost 3 bases, the J end lost 1 base, and 20 bases lay between the germline ends. The CDR3 sequence is 18 residues long. Germline V gives CDR1 KGHDR, CDR2 SFDVKD. CDR3 nucleotides: TGTGCCACCAGTGATGGGGACAGAGGGACTATTTCCCAAGAGACCCAGTACTTC. This codes for CATSDGDRGTISQETQYF.

This clonotype has just a few counts. V and J are TRBV11-2 and TRBJ2-3, with D possibly TRBD2 on 6 matching bases. CDR1 and CDR2 (germline): SGHAT, FQNNGV. This CDR3 comprises 18 residues. V lost 3 bases and J lost 2, with 21 bases in between. The CDR3 reads CASSFSPGELQSTDTQYF. The CDR3 DNA reads TGTGCCAGCAGCTTTTCCCCGGGGGAGCTTCAGTCCACAGATACGCAGTATTTT.

The genes are TRBV20-1 and TRBJ1-2, with D maybe TRBD1 (6 bases). The CDR3 runs 13 residues. V dropped 6 bases and J dropped 3 bases, with 14 bases sitting between them. Germline CDR1 and CDR2: DFQATT and SNEGSKA (reference sequence). The CDR3 sequence: CSAPREGDYGYTF. DNA of the CDR3: TGCAGTGCCCCACGGGAGGGGGACTATGGCTACACCTTC.

This clonotype was seen only a few times. The chain uses TRBV4-2 and TRBJ2-2, with D hard to call. The CDR3 has 14 residues. V was shortened by 4 bases and J by 5 bases, with 11 bases between the two germline ends. The germline V gene has CDR1 LGHNA and CDR2 YNFKEQ. The CDR3 region has the DNA TGTGCCAGCAGCCGCCGAGGCGATACCGGGGAGCTGTTTTTT. Translated, it gives CASSRRGDTGELFF.